Below, 18 T cell receptor beta chains from the same sample are listed, as sequenced in a study of T cells in Graves' hyperthyroidism and ophthalmopathy. RNA transcripts provided the source from which TCR beta CDR3 regions were amplified. TCR CDR3 regions were first amplified by RT-PCR with HTBI primers. From the multiplex PCR reads, TCRdb called clonotypes with MiXCR, one entry per CDR3 protein. The sample has around 340,000 distinct CDR3 sequences, over 15% seen once. Material: blood. The receptors were sampled from a woman in her 40s with Graves' ophthalmopathy.

Many counts were recorded for this clonotype. A read error may be the cause here, since a much bigger clone is one base away. The V gene is TRBV6-1, the J gene TRBJ1-1; D remains ambiguous. Germline assignment: CDR1 MNHNS and CDR2 SASEGT. The CDR3 loop spans 12 amino acids. V was trimmed by 6 bases and J by 0 bases, leaving 5 bases between them. CDR3 nucleotides: TGTGCCAGCAGGGATATGAACACTGAAGCTTTCTTT. It translates to CASRDMNTEAFF.

In its sample, this clonotype was seen many times. A clone one base away is much larger, so this may be a read error. The V and J genes are TRBV19 and TRBJ1-2; D may be TRBD1 (6 bases). Germline lookup yields CDR1 LNHDA and CDR2 SQIVND (reference sequence). The CDR3 covers 15 residues. V was cut by 7 bases and J by 3 bases, with 18 bases left in between. The CDR3 DNA follows: TGTGCCAGTAACGGATACAGGGCTCCAGACTATGGCTACACCTTC. Amino acid sequence: CASNGYRAPDYGYTF.

The rearrangement links TRBV28 to TRBJ1-2; TRBD1 is a possible D gene (5 bases). CDR3 length equals 13 residues. With 6 bases removed from V and 8 bases from J, the gap between germline ends came to 16 bases. Germline-derived CDR1 and CDR2 are MDHEN and SYDVKM. The CDR3 DNA is TGTGCCAGCAGGATGAGGCTAAAGGGGGGCTACACCTTC. Translated: CASRMRLKGGYTF.

The J gene is TRBJ2-2, the V gene TRBV6-5; 11 nucleotides align to TRBD2. This CDR3 spans 15 amino acids. Unmatched junction bases numbered 6, after V lost 4 bases and J lost 8 bases. Germline V gene sequence: CDR1 MNHEY, CDR2 SVGAGI. The CDR3 region is CASSSTRTSGGELFF. CDR3 sequence (DNA): TGTGCCAGCAGTTCCACCCGGACTAGCGGGGGGGAGCTGTTTTTT.

The sample holds many counts of this clonotype. This chain links TRBV19 with TRBJ2-7; 7 nucleotides align to TRBD1. Germline loops: CDR1 LNHDA, CDR2 SQIVND (reference sequence). V lost 8 bases, J lost 4 bases, and 5 bases stayed unmatched. This CDR3 region has 12 residues. DNA for the CDR3: TGTGCCAGTTTGGGACAGATATACGAGCAGTACTTC. Translation: CASLGQIYEQYF.

This clonotype has at least ten counts. The chain links TRBV7-3 to TRBJ1-1, with 7 bases fitting TRBD1. The junction had 8 bases not matched to a gene; V was cut back by 6 bases and J by 4 bases. CDR1 is SGHTA, CDR2 FQGTGA, per germline. The CDR3 is 14 residues long. This CDR3 is CASRRFPGGTEAFF. CDR3 DNA sequence: TGTGCCAGCAGGCGTTTCCCAGGGGGCACTGAAGCTTTCTTT.

This clonotype showed up many times. This chain connects TRBV6-1 to TRBJ2-3; unclear D gene. The CDR3 extends over 13 amino acids. Germline CDR1 reads MNHNS; CDR2 reads SASEGT. Trimming stripped 7 bases from V and 4 bases from J, with 12 bases between. This CDR3 is CASTPHRPDTQYF. In nucleotides, the CDR3 is TGTGCCAGCACCCCCCACCGACCAGATACGCAGTATTTT.

This clonotype was detected many times. CDR3 DNA sequence: TGCAGTGCTAGAGATCGCAGGGCCGGGGAGACCCAGTACTTC. It yields the protein CSARDRRAGETQYF. This rearrangement joins TRBV20-1 to TRBJ2-5, with a possible D match to TRBD1 (5 bases). Trimming left V 0 bases short and J 5 bases short, with 13 bases between. CDR1 and CDR2 (germline): DFQATT, SNEGSKA (reference sequence). CDR3 length equals 14 residues.

Here the CDR3 DNA reads TGCGCCAGCAGCTTGGAGGCTAGCGGACCAAGTCGGTACTTC. Protein product: CASSLEASGPSRYF. The rearrangement uses TRBV5-1 and TRBJ2-7; 7 bases match TRBD2. V shed 0 bases, J shed 12 bases, and the junction held 12 bases outside the gene matches. The length of the CDR3 is 14 residues. The germline V gene encodes CDR1 SGHRS and CDR2 YFSETQ.

This clonotype was seen only a few times. The rearrangement joins TRBV12-3 or TRBV12-4 to TRBJ1-6, with D perhaps TRBD1 (5 bases). CDR3 length: 15 amino acids. The V end was cut by 2 bases, the J end by 10 bases, with 15 bases between. The CDR3 protein is CASSLSGDGGSPLHF. The CDR3 bases are TGTGCCAGCAGTTTATCCGGGGACGGCGGCTCACCCCTCCACTTT.

This clonotype was found many times. This chain connects TRBV29-1 to TRBJ1-2; no definite D call. Trimming took 5 bases from V and 8 from J, leaving 9 bases between them. CDR1 is SQVTM and CDR2 is ANQGSEA in the germline V gene. This CDR3 has 10 residues. The CDR3 here is CSVPQDGYTF. CDR3 nucleotide sequence: TGCAGCGTTCCCCAGGACGGCTACACCTTC.

This clonotype was picked up many times. V gene TRBV28 combines with J gene TRBJ2-5; 8 nucleotides line up with TRBD1. The CDR3 sequence is 18 residues long. Germline CDR1 is MDHEN and CDR2 is SYDVKM. J lost 4 bases, V lost 6 bases, and 19 bases had no gene match. The CDR3 nucleotides read TGTGCCAGCAGACCTCTTGGAGGCAGGGGGCTCCTAGGAGAGACCCAGTACTTC. The encoded protein is CASRPLGGRGLLGETQYF.

This clonotype was recorded a few times. Relative to the germline gene, one junction end is altered; a read error may explain this. This rearrangement joins TRBV12-3 or TRBV12-4 to TRBJ1-1; D not certain. The CDR3 totals 15 residues. The CDR3 DNA reads as TGTGCCAGCAATCCGCCGGTACAGCTGAACACTGAAGCTTCCTTT. It translates to CASNPPVQLNTEASF.

This clonotype was found many times. CDR3 sequence: CASTNTMGTVWEQYF. CDR3 bases: TGTGCCAGCACCAACACAATGGGGACTGTCTGGGAGCAGTACTTC. This chain connects TRBV12-3 or TRBV12-4 to TRBJ2-7; possibly TRBD2 for D (6 bases). This CDR3 region has 15 residues. The V end lost 7 bases, the J end lost 7 bases, and 23 bases lay between the germline ends.

This clonotype appeared many times. The CDR3 DNA sequence: TGTGCCAGCAGCTTCCTTCAGGTCGTTCAGCCCCAGCATTTT. It codes for CASSFLQVVQPQHF. The chain employs TRBV5-8 and TRBJ1-5; D call uncertain. Deletions cut 2 bases from V and 6 bases from J, with 12 bases between. The germline V gene has CDR1 SGHTS and CDR2 YDEGEE. CDR3 length equals 14 residues.

Ten or more counts support this clonotype. The gene calls are TRBV6-2 or TRBV6-3 and TRBJ2-7; D is possibly TRBD1 (6 bases). Germline V gene sequence: CDR1 MNHEY, CDR2 SVGEGT. The CDR3 is 14 amino acids. V lost 5 bases to trimming and J lost 0 bases, with 11 bases between them. The CDR3 nucleotides are TGTGCCAGCAGTAGTGACAGGTACTCCTACGAGCAGTACTTC. Amino acids: CASSSDRYSYEQYF.

There are many counts of this clonotype. V and J are TRBV6-5 and TRBJ2-2, with TRBD1 as a possible D gene (6 bases). CDR3 length equals 13 residues. Germline CDR1 MNHEY, CDR2 SVGAGI. With 6 bases removed from V and 6 bases from J, the gap between germline ends came to 11 bases. The CDR3 region is CASRPRGSGELFF. In DNA, the CDR3 is TGTGCCAGCAGGCCGAGGGGGTCCGGGGAGCTGTTTTTT.

Ten or more counts support this clonotype. The chain recombines TRBV19 with TRBJ2-5; 16 nucleotides align to TRBD2. CDR1 is LNHDA and CDR2 is SQIVND in the germline V gene (reference sequence). This CDR3 region has 15 residues. Losses at the gene ends were 3 bases for V and 5 bases for J; bases not matched to a gene: 0. CDR3 protein: CASSMGLAGGETQYF. The CDR3 nucleotides read TGTGCCAGTAGTATGGGACTAGCGGGAGGGGAGACCCAGTACTTC.